These 11 T cell receptor beta chains originate from one sample sequenced in a study of blood T cell repertoires in COVID-19. Profiled with immunoSEQ multiplex PCR; TCRdb holds only in-frame clones, not every one. The top ten clones hold approximately 4.2% of a sample with 90,000 to 150,000 clones, 79% of them seen once. Sequencing was performed on peripheral blood. The receptor set was obtained from an elderly woman with acute or convalescent COVID-19.

For this clone: The sample contains more than one DNA sequence encoding this CDR3. CDR3 protein: CAWSRGYGYTF. CDR3 DNA: TGTGCCTGGAGTCGGGGCTATGGCTACACCTTC. The rearrangement links TRBV30 to TRBJ1-2; no clear D. In germline, CDR1 is GTSNPN, CDR2 SVGIG (reference sequence). This CDR3 comprises 11 residues. V lost 2 bases and J lost 4, with 5 bases in between.

The chain links TRBV2 to TRBJ1-2, with 8 bases identical to TRBD1. V lost 5 bases to trimming and J lost 2 bases; unmatched junction nucleotides: 7. The CDR3 consists of 15 residues. Germline CDR1 is SNHLY and CDR2 is FYNNEI. The CDR3 loop reads CASSSRDRSNYGYTF. The CDR3 nucleotides read TGTGCCAGCAGTAGCCGGGACAGGAGCAACTATGGCTACACCTTC.

This chain links TRBV4-2 with TRBJ1-5; D is undetermined. V gave up 0 bases and J gave up 4 bases, with 16 bases separating them. Germline V CDR1 and CDR2: LGHNA, YNFKEQ. The CDR3 consists of 17 residues. The CDR3 sequence: CASSQDGSGYENQPQHF. The CDR3 DNA reads as TGTGCCAGCAGCCAAGATGGGTCCGGGTATGAGAATCAGCCCCAGCATTTT.

V and J are TRBV7-2 and TRBJ1-2; 7 bases fit TRBD1. There are 13 residues in the CDR3. Germline CDR1 reads SGHTA; CDR2 reads FQGNSA. The trim removed 4 bases at V and 7 bases at J, leaving 6 bases unmatched. CDR3 DNA sequence: TGTGCCAGCAGCTCTTCGACAGGGACTGGCTACACCTTC. Protein product: CASSSSTGTGYTF. Drawing the rest from reference TRBV7-2 and TRBJ1-2, the complete variable domain is GAGVSQSPSNKVTEKGKDVELRCDPISGHTALYWYRQSLGQGLEFLIYFQGNSAPDKSGLPSDRFSAERTGGSVSTLTIQRTQQEDSAVYLCASSSSTGTGYTFGSGTRLTVV.

The chain uses TRBV10-2 and TRBJ2-2, with 8 bases that match TRBD2. The length of the CDR3 is 14 residues. Germline CDR1 is WSHSY and CDR2 is SAAADI. Losses at the gene ends were 5 bases for V and 2 bases for J; bases not matched to a gene: 1. DNA of the CDR3: TGCGCCAGCAGTTTAGCGGGAAACACCGGGGAGCTGTTTTTT. It is translated as CASSLAGNTGELFF.

In this sample, this clone turned up a few times. V and J are TRBV19 and TRBJ2-1; 8 bases are a match to TRBD1. Germline values: CDR1 LNHDA, CDR2 SQIVND (reference sequence). J was trimmed by 5 bases and V by 5 bases; bases with no gene match: 8. This CDR3 is built from 15 residues. The CDR3 region has the DNA TGTGCCAGTAGTCCTGGACAGGGCGGGCACAATGAGCAGTTCTTC. This codes for CASSPGQGGHNEQFF. Supplemented by reference TRBV19 and TRBJ2-1, the full variable domain reads DGGITQSPKYLFRKEGQNVTLSCEQNLNHDAMYWYRQDPGQGLRLIYYSQIVNDFQKGDIAEGYSVSREKKESFPLTVTSAQKNPTAFYLCASSPGQGGHNEQFFGPGTRLTVL.

J is TRBJ2-3 and V is TRBV5-8, with 10 bases that match TRBD2. J lost 5 bases, V lost 3 bases, and 6 bases had no gene match. The V gene's germline CDR1 is SGHTS and CDR2 YDEGEE. The CDR3 loop spans 15 amino acids. This CDR3 is CASSSRSGGEDTQYF. The CDR3 DNA follows: TGTGCCAGCAGCTCAAGGAGCGGGGGGGAAGATACGCAGTATTTT.

The chain uses TRBV18 and TRBJ1-2, with TRBD1 matching 8 bases. This CDR3 comprises 15 residues. V trimming: 6 bases; J trimming: 3 bases; junction bases outside the gene matches: 9. Germline lookup yields CDR1 KGHSH and CDR2 LQKENI. CDR3 sequence (DNA): TGTGCCAGCTCGCCGACAGGGGATCATTACTATGGCTACACCTTC. It specifies CASSPTGDHYYGYTF.

The sample holds one count of this clone. This chain uses TRBV7-3 with TRBJ2-1; 8 bases align to TRBD1. CDR3 size: 12 residues. V lost 5 bases to trimming and J lost 13 bases; unmatched junction nucleotides: 7. CDR1 is SGHTA and CDR2 is FQGTGA in the germline V gene. Here the CDR3 DNA reads TGTGCCAGCAGCCCGACAGGGGAAAAACAGTTCTTC. The encoded protein is CASSPTGEKQFF.

This chain uses TRBV14 with TRBJ2-2; D is ambiguous. Between the trimmed V and J ends, which lost 3 bases and 1 base, there was a span of 9 bases. From germline, CDR1 is SGHDN and CDR2 FVKESK. The CDR3 is 15 residues long. Written as DNA, the CDR3 is TGTGCCAGCAGCCAGGAGAAACAGAACACCGGGGAGCTGTTTTTT. This encodes CASSQEKQNTGELFF.

CDR3 sequence (DNA): TGTGCCAGCACCCAGGGGTGGACTGAAGCTTTCTTT. Translating it yields CASTQGWTEAFF. The V and J genes are TRBV2 and TRBJ1-1; weak D call: TRBD1 (6 bases). Trimming left V 7 bases short and J 5 bases short, with 11 bases between. The CDR3 consists of 12 residues. Germline-derived CDR1 and CDR2 are SNHLY and FYNNEI.